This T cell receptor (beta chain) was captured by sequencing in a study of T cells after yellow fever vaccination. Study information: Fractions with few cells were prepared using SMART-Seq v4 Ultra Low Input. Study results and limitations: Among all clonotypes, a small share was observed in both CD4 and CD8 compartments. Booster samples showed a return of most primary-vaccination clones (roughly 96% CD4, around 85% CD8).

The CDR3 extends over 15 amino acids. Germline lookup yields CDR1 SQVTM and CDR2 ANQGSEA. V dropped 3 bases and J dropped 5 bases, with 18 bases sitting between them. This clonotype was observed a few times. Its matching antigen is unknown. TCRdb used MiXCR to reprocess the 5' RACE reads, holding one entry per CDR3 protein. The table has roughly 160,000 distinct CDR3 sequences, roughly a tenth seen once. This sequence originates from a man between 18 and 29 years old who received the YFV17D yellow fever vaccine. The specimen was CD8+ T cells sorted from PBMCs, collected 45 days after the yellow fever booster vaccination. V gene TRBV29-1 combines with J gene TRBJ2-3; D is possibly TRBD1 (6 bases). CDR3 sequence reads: CSVDGFVQTGDTQYF. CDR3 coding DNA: TGCAGCGTTGACGGATTTGTGCAGACAGGAGATACGCAGTATTTT.